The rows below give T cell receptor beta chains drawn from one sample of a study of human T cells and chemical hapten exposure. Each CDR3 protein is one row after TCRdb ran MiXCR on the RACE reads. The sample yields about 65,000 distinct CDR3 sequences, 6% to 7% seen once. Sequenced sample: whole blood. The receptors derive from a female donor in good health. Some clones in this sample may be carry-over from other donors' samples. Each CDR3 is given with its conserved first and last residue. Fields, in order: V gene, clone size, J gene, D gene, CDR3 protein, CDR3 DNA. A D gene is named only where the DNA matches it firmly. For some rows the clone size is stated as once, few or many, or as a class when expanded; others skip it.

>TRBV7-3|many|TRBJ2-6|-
CASSLAAGANVLTF
TGTGCCAGCAGCTTAGCGGCTGGGGCCAACGTCCTGACTTTC
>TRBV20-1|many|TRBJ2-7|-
CSAQAPLQGSEQYF
TGCAGTGCGCAGGCCCCCTTACAGGGATCCGAGCAGTACTTC
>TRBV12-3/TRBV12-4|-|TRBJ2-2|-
CASSFVRPNTGELFF
TGTGCCAGCAGTTTCGTCAGACCGAACACCGGGGAGCTGTTTTTT
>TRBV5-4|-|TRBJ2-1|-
CASSLPGLSGNEQFF
TGTGCCAGCAGCTTGCCCGGACTAAGTGGGAATGAGCAGTTCTTC
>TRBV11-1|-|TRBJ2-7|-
CASSSWAAEISYEQYF
TGTGCCAGCAGCTCCTGGGCCGCTGAGATTTCCTACGAGCAGTACTTC
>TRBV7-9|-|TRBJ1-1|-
CASSLARDIISNTEAFF
TGTGCCAGCAGCTTAGCTCGGGACATCATCAGTAACACTGAAGCTTTCTTT
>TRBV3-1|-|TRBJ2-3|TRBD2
CASSHTLAGEGDTQYF
TGTGCCAGCAGCCACACACTAGCGGGAGAGGGAGATACGCAGTATTTT
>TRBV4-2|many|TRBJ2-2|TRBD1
CASSQKPEGQGPGELFF
TGTGCCAGCAGCCAAAAACCCGAAGGACAGGGACCCGGGGAGCTGTTTTTT
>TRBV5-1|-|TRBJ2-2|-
CASSSYDSYTGELFF
TGCGCCAGCAGTTCATATGACAGCTACACCGGGGAGCTGTTTTTT
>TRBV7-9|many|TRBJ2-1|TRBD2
CASSFEGGLDNEQFF
TGTGCCAGCAGCTTTGAGGGAGGGCTTGATAATGAGCAGTTCTTC
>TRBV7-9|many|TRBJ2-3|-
CASSWSDTQYF
TGTGCCAGCAGCTGGTCAGATACGCAGTATTTT
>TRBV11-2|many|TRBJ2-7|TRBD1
CASSLGTAYEQYF
TGTGCCAGCAGCCTAGGGACAGCCTACGAGCAGTACTTC
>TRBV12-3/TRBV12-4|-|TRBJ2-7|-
CASSLGTTSEQYF
TGTGCCAGCAGTCTCGGGACAACCTCGGAGCAGTACTTC
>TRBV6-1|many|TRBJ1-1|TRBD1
CASRLGQGNTEAFF
TGTGCCAGCAGGCTTGGACAGGGGAACACTGAAGCTTTCTTT
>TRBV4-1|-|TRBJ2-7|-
CASSSITGGVYGQYF
TGCGCCAGCAGCTCCATAACAGGGGGGGTCTACGGGCAGTACTTC
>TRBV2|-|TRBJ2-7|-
CASRSGYEQYF
TGTGCCAGCAGGAGTGGTTACGAGCAGTACTTC
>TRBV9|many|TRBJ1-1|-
CASSVDSLNTEAFF
TGTGCCAGCAGCGTCGACAGCCTGAACACTGAAGCTTTCTTT
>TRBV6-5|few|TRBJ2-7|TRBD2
CASRTPAGDYEQYF
TGTGCCAGCAGGACCCCAGCGGGGGACTACGAGCAGTACTTC